This TCR beta chain was obtained from a study of cytomegalovirus exposure and HLA in healthy donors. The CDR3 extends over 14 amino acids. V lost 6 bases, J lost 1 base, and 3 bases stayed unmatched. Germline V gene sequence: CDR1 MGHRA, CDR2 YSYEKL. The PCR used 60 Vbeta and 13 Jbeta primers. Assay used: immunoSEQ multiplex PCR; TCRdb lists only in-frame clones, some missing. The sample has around 140,000 clones, over 70% seen once. Input material: PBMCs. The V and J genes are TRBV4-1 and TRBJ2-3, with 8 bases fitting TRBD2. The sequence derives from a woman aged 18-35 years in good health and CMV-seronegative. The CDR3 bases are TGCGCCAGCAGATTACTAGCGGGCACAGATACGCAGTATTTT. Its translation: CASRLLAGTDTQYF.